This T cell receptor beta chain was sequenced for a study of blood T cell repertoires in COVID-19. Patients in Seattle were enrolled during active infection, then followed longitudinally. Original analysis: Amplification of reference gene primers was used by the study to estimate nucleated cell counts. Generated by immunoSEQ multiplex PCR, the TCRdb table keeps only in-frame clones and is missing some. V, J and clone size derive from that table, while D and trimming were established from the DNA sequence. The table shows tens of thousands of clones, with approximately 80% occurring only once. This CDR3 region has 15 residues. Trimming took 5 bases from V and 7 from J; bases not matched to a gene: 4. Germline-derived CDR1 and CDR2 are SGHTA and FQGTGA.

The chain uses TRBV7-3 and TRBJ2-1; 14 bases fit TRBD2. Sequenced sample: peripheral blood. This receptor was obtained from a man in his fifties with COVID-19, enrolled during active disease. CDR3 sequence reads: CASSPGTSGGNEQFF. CDR3 nucleotide sequence: TGTGCCAGCAGCCCGGGGACTAGCGGGGGTAATGAGCAGTTCTTC.